This T cell receptor beta chain was observed in a study of shared clonotypes between healthy human individuals. Across the study: Three plates each covered CD4 naive and memory; CD8 naive two, CD8 memory one. Study-level points and caveats: Across a handful of donors, naive CD4 shared roughly 5%, naive CD8 more than 3%, memory CD4 over 2%, memory CD8 under 0.5%.

All the donors were Caucasian adults who lived in Nashville, Tennessee. Data came from immunoSEQ multiplex PCR; TCRdb stores just in-frame clones and leaves some out. The data contain 2 million to 2.5 million clones, more than 85% of them singletons. Worth noting for this clone: Its specificity is unknown.

This CDR3 has 14 residues. Germline assignment: CDR1 MGHDK and CDR2 SYGVNS. Trimming cost V 2 bases and J 1 base, with 8 bases left between them. The genes are TRBV25-1 and TRBJ2-5; TRBD2 might be the D (6 bases). Sequenced input: naive CD4+ T cells from PBMCs. The subset was: CD45RA+ positively selected. The receptor was derived from a man aged 18 to 30 in good health. Some clones in this sample may be carry-over from other donors' samples. The CDR3 loop reads CASSEGGTQETQYF. In nucleotides, the CDR3 is TGTGCCAGCAGTGAAGGGGGGACCCAAGAGACCCAGTACTTC. The full variable domain, in which reference TRBV25-1 and TRBJ2-5 provide the parts outside the CDR3, is EADIYQTPRYLVIGTGKKITLECSQTMGHDKMYWYQQDPGMELHLIHYSYGVNSTEKGDLSSESTVSRIRTEHFPLTLESARPSHTSQYLCASSEGGTQETQYFGPGTRLLVL.